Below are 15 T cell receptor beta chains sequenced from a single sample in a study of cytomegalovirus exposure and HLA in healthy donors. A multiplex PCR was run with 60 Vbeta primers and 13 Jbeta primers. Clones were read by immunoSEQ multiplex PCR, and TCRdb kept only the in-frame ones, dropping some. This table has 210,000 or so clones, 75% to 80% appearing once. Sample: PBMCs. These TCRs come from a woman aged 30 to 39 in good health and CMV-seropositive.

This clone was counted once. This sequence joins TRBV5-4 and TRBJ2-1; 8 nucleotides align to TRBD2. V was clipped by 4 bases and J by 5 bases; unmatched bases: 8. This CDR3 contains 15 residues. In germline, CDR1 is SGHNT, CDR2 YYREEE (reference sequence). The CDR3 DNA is TGTGCCAGCAGCCCCGTTGGTAGCGGGGACAATGAGCAGTTCTTC. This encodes CASSPVGSGDNEQFF.

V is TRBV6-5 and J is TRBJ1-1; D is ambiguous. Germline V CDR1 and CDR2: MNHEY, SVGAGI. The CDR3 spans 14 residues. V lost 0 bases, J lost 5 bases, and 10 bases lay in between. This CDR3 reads CASSYSTTGTEAFF. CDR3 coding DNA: TGTGCCAGCAGTTACTCGACGACCGGGACTGAAGCTTTCTTT.

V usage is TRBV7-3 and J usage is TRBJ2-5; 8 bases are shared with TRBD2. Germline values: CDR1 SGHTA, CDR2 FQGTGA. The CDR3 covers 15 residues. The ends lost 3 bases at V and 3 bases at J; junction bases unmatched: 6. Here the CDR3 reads CASSFSGVSEETQYF. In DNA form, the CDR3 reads TGTGCCAGCAGCTTTAGCGGGGTATCCGAAGAGACCCAGTACTTC.

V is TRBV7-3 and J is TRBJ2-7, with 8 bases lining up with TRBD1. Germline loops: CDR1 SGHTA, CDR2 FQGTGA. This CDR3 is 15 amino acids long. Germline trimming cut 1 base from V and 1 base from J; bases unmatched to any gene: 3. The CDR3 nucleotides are TGTGCCAGCAGCTTAAAAACAGGGGGTTCCTACGAGCAGTACTTC. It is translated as CASSLKTGGSYEQYF.

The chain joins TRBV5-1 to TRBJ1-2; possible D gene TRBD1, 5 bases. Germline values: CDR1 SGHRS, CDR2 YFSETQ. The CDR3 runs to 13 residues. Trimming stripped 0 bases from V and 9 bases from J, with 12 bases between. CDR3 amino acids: CASSLAGRSSYTF. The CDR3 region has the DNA TGCGCCAGCAGCTTGGCAGGGAGGTCTAGCTACACCTTC.

The chain's CDR3 is CASSPRGQGRGTEAFF. CDR3 nucleotides: TGTGCCAGCAGCCCCCGCGGCCAGGGGCGAGGCACTGAAGCTTTCTTT. The chain recombines TRBV9 with TRBJ1-1; D possibly corresponds to TRBD1 (6 bases). The CDR3 is made up of 16 amino acids. Trimming removed 4 bases at V and 4 bases at J, with 20 bases between. Per the germline V gene, CDR1 is SGDLS and CDR2 is YYNGEE.

The CDR3 nucleotides read TGTGCCAGCAGCCAAGACAGGATCTATGGCTACACCTTC. Translated, it gives CASSQDRIYGYTF. The chain is built from TRBV4-2 and TRBJ1-2; D not resolved. Germline loops: CDR1 LGHNA, CDR2 YNFKEQ. Trimming removed 0 bases from V and 4 bases from J, with 6 bases in between. The CDR3 sequence is 13 residues long.

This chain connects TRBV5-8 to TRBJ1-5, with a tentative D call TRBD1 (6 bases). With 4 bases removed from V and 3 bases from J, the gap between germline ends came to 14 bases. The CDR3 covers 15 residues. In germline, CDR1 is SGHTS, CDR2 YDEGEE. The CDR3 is CASSPRVGANQPQHF. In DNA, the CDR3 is TGTGCCAGCAGCCCCCGGGTGGGGGCCAATCAGCCCCAGCATTTT.

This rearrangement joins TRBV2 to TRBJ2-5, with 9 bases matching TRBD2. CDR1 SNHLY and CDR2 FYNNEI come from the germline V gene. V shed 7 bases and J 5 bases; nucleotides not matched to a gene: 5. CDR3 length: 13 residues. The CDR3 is CASKAGGVETQYF. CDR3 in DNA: TGTGCCAGCAAAGCGGGGGGAGTGGAGACCCAGTACTTC. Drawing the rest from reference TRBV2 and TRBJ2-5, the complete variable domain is EPEVTQTPSHQVTQMGQEVILRCVPISNHLYFYWYRQILGQKVEFLVSFYNNEISEKSEIFDDQFSVERPDGSNFTLKIRSTKLEDSAMYFCASKAGGVETQYFGPGTRLLVL.

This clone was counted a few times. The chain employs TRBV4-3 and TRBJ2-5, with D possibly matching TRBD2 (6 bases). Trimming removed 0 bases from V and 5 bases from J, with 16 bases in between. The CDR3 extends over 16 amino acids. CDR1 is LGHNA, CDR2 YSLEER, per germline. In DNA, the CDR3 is TGCGCCAGCAGCCAAGATGGTGCCCCCGGAGGGGAGACCCAGTACTTC. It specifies CASSQDGAPGGETQYF.

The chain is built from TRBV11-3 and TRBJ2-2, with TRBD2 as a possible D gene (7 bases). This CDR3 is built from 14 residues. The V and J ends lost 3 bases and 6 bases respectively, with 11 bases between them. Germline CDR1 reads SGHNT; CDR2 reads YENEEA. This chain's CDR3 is CASSFEGGAGELFF. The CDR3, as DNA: TGTGCCAGCAGCTTTGAGGGGGGGGCCGGGGAGCTGTTTTTT.

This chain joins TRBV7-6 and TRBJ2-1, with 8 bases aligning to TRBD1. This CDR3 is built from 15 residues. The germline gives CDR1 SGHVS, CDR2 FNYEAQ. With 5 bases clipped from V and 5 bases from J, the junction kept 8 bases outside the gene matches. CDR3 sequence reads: CASSRQGRAHNEQFF. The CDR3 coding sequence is TGTGCCAGCAGCCGACAGGGGCGGGCTCACAATGAGCAGTTCTTC.

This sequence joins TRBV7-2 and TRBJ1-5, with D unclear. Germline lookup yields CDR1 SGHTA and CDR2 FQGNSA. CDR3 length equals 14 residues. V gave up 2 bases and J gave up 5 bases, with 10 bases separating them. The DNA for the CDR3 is TGTGCCAGCAGCTTAAACTTCGGTTATCAGCCCCAGCATTTT. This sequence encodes CASSLNFGYQPQHF.

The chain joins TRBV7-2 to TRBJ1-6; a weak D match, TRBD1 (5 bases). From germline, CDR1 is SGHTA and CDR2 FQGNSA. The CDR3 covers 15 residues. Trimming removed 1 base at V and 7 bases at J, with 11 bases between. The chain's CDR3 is CASSLVARANSPLHF. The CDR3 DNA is TGTGCCAGCAGCTTAGTCGCCAGGGCGAATTCACCCCTCCACTTT.

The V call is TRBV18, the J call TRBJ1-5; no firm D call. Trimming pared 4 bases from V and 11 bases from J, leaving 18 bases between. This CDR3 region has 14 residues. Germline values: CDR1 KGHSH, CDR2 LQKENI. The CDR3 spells CASSLSPLYQAQHF. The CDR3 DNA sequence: TGTGCCAGCTCACTAAGTCCTCTCTACCAGGCCCAGCATTTT.